This T cell receptor (beta chain) was retrieved from a study of response to subunit inactivated influenza vaccine listed by TCRdb under 2018. Study-level background: Deep quantitative T cell receptor repertoire profiling was used in the study to track responses to a trivalent subunit inactivated influenza vaccine. General study outcomes and caveats: The authors suggested that each seasonal influenza vaccination may recruit only a limited number of new T cells.

Libraries came from RT-PCR. TCRdb records Illumina HiSeq 2500 as the sequencer. The raw public reads went through TCRdb reprocessing: fastp at Q25, MiXCR clone calling, in-frame beta chains kept. Entries that share a CDR3 protein sequence are merged under the most common genes and DNA. The sample data list fewer than 700,000 distinct CDR3 sequences, and 10% to 15% of these were observed just once. Of the sample, over 10% is held by the ten largest clones. This clonotype was found a few times. It has no known antigen specificity. Base qualities are not provided; no much larger clone lies one nucleotide away. V is clipped by 3 bases and J by 6 bases, and the sequence between their germline boundaries is 15 bases long. From the cysteine through the phenylalanine, the CDR3 covers 14 amino acids. Of all the DNA, just the CDR3 is kept, 42 bases in frame from base 1. According to the germline V gene, CDR1 reads SGHTA and CDR2 reads FQGNSA.

The sample's time point label is to be understood as: 45 to 50 days after influenza vaccine administration. This chain joins TRBV7-2 to TRBJ2-7; the D region possibly corresponds to TRBD1 (7 bases align). The TCR was taken from a man aged 50 to 60 who received an inactivated influenza vaccine. Donor details come from another sample of the same person, matched by shared clones. This specimen consisted of PBMCs from blood, obtained roughly 48 days after vaccination. The DNA sequence reads TGTGCCAGCAGCTTTTCAGGGGGGCCGTCCGAGCAGTACTTC. The translation is CASSFSGGPSEQYF.